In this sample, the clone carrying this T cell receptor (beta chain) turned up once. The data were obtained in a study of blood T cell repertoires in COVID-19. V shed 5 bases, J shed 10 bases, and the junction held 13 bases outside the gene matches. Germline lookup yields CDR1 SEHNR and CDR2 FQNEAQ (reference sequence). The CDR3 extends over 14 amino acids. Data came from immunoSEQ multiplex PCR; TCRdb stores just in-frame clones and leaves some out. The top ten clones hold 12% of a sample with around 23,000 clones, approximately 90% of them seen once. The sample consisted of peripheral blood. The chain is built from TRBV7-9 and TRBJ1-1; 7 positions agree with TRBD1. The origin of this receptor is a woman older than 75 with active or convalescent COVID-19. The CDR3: CASSEDRVATAAFF. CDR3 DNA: TGTGCCAGCAGCGAAGACAGGGTGGCAACGGCAGCTTTCTTT.